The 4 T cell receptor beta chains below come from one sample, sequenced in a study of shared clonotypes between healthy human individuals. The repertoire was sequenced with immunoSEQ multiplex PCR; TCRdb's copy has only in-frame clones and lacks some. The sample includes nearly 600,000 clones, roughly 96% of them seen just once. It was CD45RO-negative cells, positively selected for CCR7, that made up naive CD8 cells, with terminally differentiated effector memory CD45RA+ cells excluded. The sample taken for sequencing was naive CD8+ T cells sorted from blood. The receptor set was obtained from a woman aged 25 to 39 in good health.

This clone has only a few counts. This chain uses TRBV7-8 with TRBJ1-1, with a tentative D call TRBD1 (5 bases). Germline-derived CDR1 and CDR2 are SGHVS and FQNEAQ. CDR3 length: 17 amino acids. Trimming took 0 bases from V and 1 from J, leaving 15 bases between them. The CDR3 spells CASSLAPSEGPNTEAFF. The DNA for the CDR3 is TGTGCCAGCAGCTTAGCCCCAAGTGAGGGGCCGAACACTGAAGCTTTCTTT.

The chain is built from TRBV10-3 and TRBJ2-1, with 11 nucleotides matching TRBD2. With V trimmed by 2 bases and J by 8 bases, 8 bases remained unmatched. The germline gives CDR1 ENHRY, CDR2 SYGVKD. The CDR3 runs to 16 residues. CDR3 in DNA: TGTGCCATCAGTGAGATTCCTAGCGGGAGGTTCGATGAGCAGTTCTTC. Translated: CAISEIPSGRFDEQFF.

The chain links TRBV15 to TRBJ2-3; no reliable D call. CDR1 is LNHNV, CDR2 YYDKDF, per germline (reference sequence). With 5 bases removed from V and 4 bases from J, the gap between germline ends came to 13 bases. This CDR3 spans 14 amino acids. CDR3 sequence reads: CATSVDRRADTQYF. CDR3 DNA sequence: TGTGCCACCAGCGTCGACCGGCGAGCAGATACGCAGTATTTT. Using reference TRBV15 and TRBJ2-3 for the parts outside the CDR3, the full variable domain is DAMVIQNPRYQVTQFGKPVTLSCSQTLNHNVMYWYQQKSSQAPKLLFHYYDKDFNNEADTPDNFQSRRPNTSFCFLDIRSPGLGDTAMYLCATSVDRRADTQYFGPGTRLTVL.

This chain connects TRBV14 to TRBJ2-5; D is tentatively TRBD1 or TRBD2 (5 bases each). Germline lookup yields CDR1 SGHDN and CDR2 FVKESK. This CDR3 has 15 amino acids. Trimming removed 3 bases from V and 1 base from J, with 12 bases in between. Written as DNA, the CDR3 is TGTGCCAGCAGCCAGGGACGGGGACCCCAAGAGACCCAGTACTTC. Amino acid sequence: CASSQGRGPQETQYF.